Reported below is one T cell receptor (beta chain). What it recognizes is unknown. TCRdb analysed the 5' RACE reads with MiXCR anew, one entry per CDR3 protein. In the table there are 95,000 to 150,000 distinct CDR3 sequences, more than 13% of which are singletons. This specimen belongs to a study of early T cells in non-severe SARS-CoV-2 infection. Findings of the study overall: CD4 and private specificities were missed by VDJdb matching, which favored anti-spike CD8 responses.

The sequence derives from an adult who was a healthcare worker with PCR-confirmed SARS-CoV-2 infection or an uninfected control (not recorded which). The sample was whole blood.

The CDR3 sequence is CASSPYYEQYF. For the CDR3, the DNA is TGTGCCAGCAGTCCTTACTACGAGCAGTACTTC. The chain is built from TRBV12-3 or TRBV12-4 and TRBJ2-7, with D hard to call. The CDR3 covers 11 residues. V lost 5 bases to trimming and J lost 3 bases, with 5 bases between them.